This record concerns one T cell receptor beta chain sequence. Its antigen has not been determined. No much larger clone exists at a distance of one base, and base qualities are not known. Collaborating institutions collected whole blood in K2EDTA tubes following their own protocols. Collaborator samples were shipped for TCRbeta analysis as frozen whole blood, isolated PBMCs, or DNA extracted from either sample type. The sample comes from a study of blood T cell repertoires in COVID-19 (dated by TCRdb to 2018 to 2020). With respect to the entire study: The collaborator samples originated in the United States, Italy and Spain and spanned the acute and convalescent phases of COVID-19. A de-identified subject ID, COVID-19 status, age in years and sex were almost always included in the sample metadata. Samples came from the ongoing ImmuneRACE study (first 160 participants) plus 1,254 subjects from 6 global collaborators. The dataset comprised deeply sampled blood TCRbeta repertoires from subjects exposed to, actively infected with, or recovered from COVID-19. The material from the prospective study consisted of cDNA or gDNA derived from T cells, B-cell-depleted T cells, or PBMCs. Where HLA class I and class II types were available, the types were taken from metadata supplied by the sample provider, not from assay-based typing. The repertoires were released in a freely available public database intended as a resource for research on the immune response to SARS-CoV-2.

The immunoSEQ Assay, a bias-controlled multiplex PCR, was used to amplify TCRbeta CDR3 regions from genomic DNA. In the authors' own workflow: The number of nucleated cells in each sample was estimated by amplification of reference gene primers within the assay. To quantify the absolute abundance of each unique TCRbeta CDR3 rearrangement, sequence reads were collapsed and filtered. For each sample, productive Simpson clonality was calculated by taking the square root of Simpson's diversity index across productive rearrangements. The clones in this table, taken by TCRdb from immuneACCESS, are in-frame only. Not every clone is retained; where verified, under half of the shortfall comes from an unresolved V gene, and the cause of the rest is unknown. The V and J calls and clone size are taken from that table; D and trimming were inferred from the DNA. Within this sample are approximately 61,000 clones, with about 86% of them counted one time only. Clones ranked in the top ten supply around 15% of the sample.

Overall results and qualifications from the work: The amount of clinical and demographic metadata varied by source and participant and was provided uncurated.

The CDR3 has 16 amino acids, counting the end cysteine and phenylalanine. Solely the CDR3 DNA is kept, with 48 bases framed from the first base. CDR1 and CDR2 were assigned from the germline V gene (reference sequence) as LNHDA and SQIVND. Trimming leaves V shorter by 9 bases and J shorter by 2 bases, with the junction holding 12 bases beyond the gene matches. Sequencing was carried out using peripheral blood. The rearranged segments are TRBV19 and TRBJ2-1, with 8 junctional bases fitting TRBD2. This clonotype originated in a human donor in a cohort sampled during active COVID-19. The DNA is TGTGCCAGCTATTCGGGAGCGGGGGCCACCTACAATGAGCAGTTCTTC. It translates to CASYSGAGATYNEQFF.